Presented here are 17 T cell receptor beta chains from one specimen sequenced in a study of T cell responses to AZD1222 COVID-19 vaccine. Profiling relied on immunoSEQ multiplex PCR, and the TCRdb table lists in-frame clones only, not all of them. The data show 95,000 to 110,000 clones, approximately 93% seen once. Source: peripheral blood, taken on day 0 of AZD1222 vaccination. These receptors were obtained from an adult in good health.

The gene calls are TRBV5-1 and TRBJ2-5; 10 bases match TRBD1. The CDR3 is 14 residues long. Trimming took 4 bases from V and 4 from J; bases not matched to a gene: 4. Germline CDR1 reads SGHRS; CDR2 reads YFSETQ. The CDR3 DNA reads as TGCGCCAGCAGCCGACAGGGGGCGAGAGAGACCCAGTACTTC. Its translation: CASSRQGARETQYF.

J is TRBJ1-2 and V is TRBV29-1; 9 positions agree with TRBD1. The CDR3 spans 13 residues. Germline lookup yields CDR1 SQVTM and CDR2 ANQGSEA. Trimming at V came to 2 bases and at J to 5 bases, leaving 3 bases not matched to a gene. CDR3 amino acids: CSVEPGTGYGYTF. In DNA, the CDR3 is TGCAGCGTTGAACCAGGGACAGGGTATGGCTACACCTTC.

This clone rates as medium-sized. CDR3 region: CASSWRGGDEQYF. The CDR3, as DNA: TGTGCCAGCAGCTGGCGGGGGGGCGACGAGCAGTACTTC. V and J are TRBV5-6 and TRBJ2-7; TRBD2 agrees at 9 bases. The germline gives CDR1 SGHDT, CDR2 YYEEEE. Trimming cost V 3 bases and J 5 bases; bases outside gene matches: 3. The CDR3 spans 13 residues.

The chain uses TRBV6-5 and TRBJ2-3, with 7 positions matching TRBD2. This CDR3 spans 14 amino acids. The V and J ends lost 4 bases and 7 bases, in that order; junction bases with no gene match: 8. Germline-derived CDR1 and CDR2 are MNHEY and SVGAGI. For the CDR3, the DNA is TGTGCCAGCAGTTCAGCCGGACTAGGATATACGCAGTATTTT. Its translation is CASSSAGLGYTQYF.

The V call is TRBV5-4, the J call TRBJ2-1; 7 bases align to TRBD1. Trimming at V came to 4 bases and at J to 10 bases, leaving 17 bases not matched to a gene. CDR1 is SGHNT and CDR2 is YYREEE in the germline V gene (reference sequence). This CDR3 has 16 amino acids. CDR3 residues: CASSPETGRRTYEQFF. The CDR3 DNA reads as TGTGCCAGCAGCCCGGAGACAGGGCGGCGAACGTACGAGCAGTTCTTC.

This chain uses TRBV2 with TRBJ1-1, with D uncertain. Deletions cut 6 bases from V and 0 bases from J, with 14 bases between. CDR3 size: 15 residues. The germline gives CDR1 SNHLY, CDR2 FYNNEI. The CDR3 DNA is TGTGCCAGCAGGAGGACGGGTAACATGAACACTGAAGCTTTCTTT. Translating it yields CASRRTGNMNTEAFF.

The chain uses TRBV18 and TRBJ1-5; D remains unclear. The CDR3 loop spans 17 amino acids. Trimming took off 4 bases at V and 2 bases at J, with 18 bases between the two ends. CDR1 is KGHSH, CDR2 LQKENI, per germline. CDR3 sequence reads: CASSLPAPLKGNQPQHF. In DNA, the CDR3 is TGTGCCAGCTCACTTCCTGCCCCCCTCAAGGGCAATCAGCCCCAGCATTTT.

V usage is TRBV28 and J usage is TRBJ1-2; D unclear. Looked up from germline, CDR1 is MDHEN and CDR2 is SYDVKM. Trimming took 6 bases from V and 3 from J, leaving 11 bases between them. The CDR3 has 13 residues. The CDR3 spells CASRSVPDYGYTF. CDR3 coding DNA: TGTGCCAGCAGGAGTGTACCAGACTATGGCTACACCTTC.

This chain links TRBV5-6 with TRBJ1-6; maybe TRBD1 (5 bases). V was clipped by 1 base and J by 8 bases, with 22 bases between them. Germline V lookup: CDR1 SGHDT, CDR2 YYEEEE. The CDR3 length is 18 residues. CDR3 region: CASSLTPWLGVVDSPLHF. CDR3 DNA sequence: TGTGCCAGCAGCTTGACCCCTTGGTTAGGGGTGGTGGATTCACCCCTCCACTTT.

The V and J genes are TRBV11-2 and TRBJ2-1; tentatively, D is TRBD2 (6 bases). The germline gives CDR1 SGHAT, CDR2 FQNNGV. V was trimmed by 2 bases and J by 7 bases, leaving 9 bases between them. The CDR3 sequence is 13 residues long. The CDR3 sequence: CASSLTSLNEQFF. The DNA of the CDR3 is TGTGCCAGCAGCTTAACTAGCCTGAATGAGCAGTTCTTC.

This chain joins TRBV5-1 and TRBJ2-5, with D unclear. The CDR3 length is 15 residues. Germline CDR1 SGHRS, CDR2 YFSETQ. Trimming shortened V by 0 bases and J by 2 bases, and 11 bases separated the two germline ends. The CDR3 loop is CASSLDWTRQETQYF. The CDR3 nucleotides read TGCGCCAGCAGCTTGGACTGGACCCGACAAGAGACCCAGTACTTC.

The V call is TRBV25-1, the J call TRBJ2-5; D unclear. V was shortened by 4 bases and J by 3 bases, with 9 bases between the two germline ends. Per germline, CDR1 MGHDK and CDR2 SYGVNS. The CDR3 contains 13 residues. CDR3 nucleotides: TGTGCCAGCAGTGGTCGAAGGGAAGAGACCCAGTACTTC. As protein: CASSGRREETQYF.

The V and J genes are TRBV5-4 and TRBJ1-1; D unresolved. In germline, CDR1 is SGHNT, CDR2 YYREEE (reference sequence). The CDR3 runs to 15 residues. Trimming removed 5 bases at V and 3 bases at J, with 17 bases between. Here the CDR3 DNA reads TGTGCCAGCAGAACCTTCCAGGCCATGGACACTGAAGCTTTCTTT. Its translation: CASRTFQAMDTEAFF.

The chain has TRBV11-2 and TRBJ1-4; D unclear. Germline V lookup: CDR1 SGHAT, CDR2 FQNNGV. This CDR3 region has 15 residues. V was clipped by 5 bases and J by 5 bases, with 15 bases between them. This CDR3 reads CASSSSRKENEKLFF. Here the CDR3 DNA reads TGTGCCAGCAGCAGTTCCCGCAAGGAAAATGAAAAACTGTTTTTT.

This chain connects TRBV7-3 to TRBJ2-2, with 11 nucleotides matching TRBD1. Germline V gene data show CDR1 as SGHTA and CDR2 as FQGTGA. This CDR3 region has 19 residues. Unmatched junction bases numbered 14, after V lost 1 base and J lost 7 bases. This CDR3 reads CASSLIPWTGGEGVGELFF. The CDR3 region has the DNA TGTGCCAGCAGCTTAATTCCCTGGACAGGGGGCGAGGGTGTCGGGGAGCTGTTTTTT.

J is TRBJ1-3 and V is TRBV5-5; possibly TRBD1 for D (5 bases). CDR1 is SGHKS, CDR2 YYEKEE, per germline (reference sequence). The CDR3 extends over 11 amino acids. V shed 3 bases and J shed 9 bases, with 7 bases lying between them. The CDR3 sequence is CASSSGRTIYF. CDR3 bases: TGTGCCAGCAGCTCAGGGCGCACCATATATTTT.

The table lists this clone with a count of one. This CDR3 is CASSYPQVWTGVYEQYF. The CDR3 DNA is TGTGCCAGCAGTTACCCACAGGTCTGGACAGGGGTGTACGAGCAGTACTTC. The J gene is TRBJ2-7, the V gene TRBV6-2 or TRBV6-3; 9 bases fit TRBD1. This CDR3 has 17 amino acids. The ends lost 2 bases at V and 4 bases at J; junction bases unmatched: 12. CDR1 and CDR2 from the germline V gene are MNHEY and SVGEGT.